This is a list of T cell receptor beta chains from one sample in a study of shared clonotypes between healthy human individuals. TCRdb's copy holds only in-frame clones and misses some; the assay was immunoSEQ multiplex PCR. This table holds around 980,000 clones, around three quarters found once. The material sequenced was memory CD4+ T cells from PBMCs. The receptor source for this set is a young man in good health. Some clones in this sample may be carry-over from other donors' samples. CDR3s include the opening cysteine and the closing phenylalanine or tryptophan. The D gene is left open where the match is weak. The listing skips clone size in some rows; elsewhere it reads once, few, many or a size class.

J,V,size,D,CDR3,DNA
TRBJ2-7,TRBV7-8,.,.,CASSLGQAYYEQYF,TGTGCCAGCAGCTTGGGCCAGGCCTACTACGAGCAGTACTTC
TRBJ1-2,TRBV28,.,.,CASSLLRGHGYTF,TGTGCCAGCAGTTTACTCAGGGGACATGGCTACACCTTC
TRBJ1-5,TRBV6-5,few,.,CASSYSDGGQPQHF,TGTGCCAGCAGTTACTCGGATGGGGGGCAGCCCCAGCATTTT
TRBJ1-1,TRBV18,.,.,CASSPSGASNTEAFF,TGTGCCAGCTCACCATCGGGGGCTTCGAACACTGAAGCTTTCTTT
TRBJ1-4,TRBV7-9,few,.,CASSLVGGALFF,TGTGCCAGCAGCTTAGTGGGGGGAGCACTGTTTTTT
TRBJ2-3,TRBV9,.,.,CASSEGVGRDTQYF,TGTGCCAGCAGCGAAGGGGTAGGGCGGGATACGCAGTATTTT
TRBJ2-7,TRBV5-1,.,TRBD2,CASRPVGTSSTEQYF,TGCGCCAGCAGACCCGTTGGGACTAGCAGTACGGAGCAGTACTTC
TRBJ1-4,TRBV5-1,.,.,CASSQGPDEKLFF,TGCGCCAGCAGCCAGGGACCCGATGAAAAACTGTTTTTT
TRBJ2-7,TRBV5-6,.,.,CASSTRQTLPSYEQYF,TGTGCCAGCAGCACCAGACAGACGCTCCCCTCTTACGAGCAGTACTTC
TRBJ2-7,TRBV6-5,.,TRBD1,CASSPRTGRYEQYF,TGTGCCAGCAGTCCCCGGACAGGCCGCTACGAGCAGTACTTC
TRBJ1-5,TRBV7-9,.,.,CASSLGIGNQPQHF,TGTGCCAGCAGCTTAGGAATAGGCAATCAGCCCCAGCATTTT
TRBJ2-3,TRBV7-9,.,.,CASSSGLVGATDTQYF,TGTGCCAGCAGCTCCGGCCTGGTCGGGGCCACAGATACGCAGTATTTT
TRBJ1-2,TRBV19,.,.,CASLKATGGNYGYTF,TGTGCCAGCTTAAAGGCCACGGGGGGTAACTATGGCTACACCTTC
TRBJ2-5,TRBV2,.,.,CASSGGIQETQYF,TGTGCCAGCAGTGGGGGGATCCAAGAGACCCAGTACTTC
TRBJ2-5,TRBV4-1,once,.,CASSQGRDPQETQYF,TGCGCCAGCAGCCAAGGCCGGGACCCCCAAGAGACCCAGTACTTC
TRBJ2-4,TRBV27,.,.,CASSLGSNPKNIQYF,TGTGCCAGCAGTTTGGGCTCAAATCCCAAAAACATTCAGTACTTC
TRBJ1-5,TRBV5-1,few,.,CASSFSGDQPQHF,TGCGCCAGCAGCTTCTCCGGGGATCAGCCCCAGCATTTT
TRBJ1-2,TRBV9,once,.,CASSAKPRGAQGYGYTF,TGTGCCAGCAGCGCTAAACCCCGGGGGGCGCAGGGCTATGGCTACACCTTC
TRBJ2-3,TRBV6-5,.,TRBD1,CASSSPGQGYPDTQYF,TGTGCCAGCAGTTCACCGGGACAGGGGTATCCAGATACGCAGTATTTT
TRBJ2-7,TRBV11-1,.,.,CASSFRRGDYEQYF,TGTGCCAGCAGCTTTCGCAGGGGAGACTACGAGCAGTACTTC
TRBJ1-5,TRBV10-3,few,.,CAISYSGNQPQHF,TGTGCCATCAGTTACAGTGGTAATCAGCCCCAGCATTTT
TRBJ1-4,TRBV6-5,.,.,CASSDQATNEKLFF,TGTGCCAGCAGTGATCAGGCAACTAATGAAAAACTGTTTTTT
TRBJ2-7,TRBV7-5,few,.,CARSLSRKDSVTYEQYF,TGTGCCAGAAGCTTATCTCGGAAAGACAGTGTTACCTACGAGCAGTACTTC
TRBJ2-4,TRBV5-4,.,.,CASSFGGVENIQYF,TGTGCCAGCAGCTTTGGGGGAGTGGAAAACATTCAGTACTTC
TRBJ1-1,TRBV28,.,.,CASSSYLRNTEAFF,TGTGCCAGCAGTTCTTATCTACGGAACACTGAAGCTTTCTTT
TRBJ2-5,TRBV11-3,.,TRBD1,CASSRSAGGYQETQYF,TGTGCCAGCAGCCGATCGGCAGGGGGTTACCAAGAGACCCAGTACTTC
TRBJ1-2,TRBV10-3,once,TRBD1,CAISEQGGGTYGYTF,TGTGCCATCAGTGAGCAGGGAGGGGGCACCTATGGCTACACCTTC
TRBJ1-2,TRBV6-6,.,TRBD1,CASSWETGGANYGYTF,TGTGCCAGCAGTTGGGAGACAGGGGGAGCTAACTATGGCTACACCTTC
TRBJ1-4,TRBV15,many,.,CATSRDQGWDEKLFF,TGTGCCACCAGCAGGGACCAGGGGTGGGACGAAAAACTGTTTTTT
TRBJ1-3,TRBV11-3,.,.,CASSLASGNTIYF,TGTGCCAGCAGCTTAGCCTCTGGAAACACCATATATTTT
TRBJ2-3,TRBV7-9,.,TRBD2,CASSLESGGSTDTQYF,TGTGCCAGCAGCTTAGAGAGCGGGGGGAGCACAGATACGCAGTATTTT
TRBJ2-1,TRBV19,.,.,CASSRRQFGQFF,TGTGCCAGTAGTCGAAGACAGTTCGGACAGTTCTTC
TRBJ2-2,TRBV7-9,.,TRBD1,CASSLAWTGNTGELFF,TGTGCCAGCAGCTTAGCTTGGACAGGGAACACCGGGGAGCTGTTTTTT
TRBJ2-3,TRBV27,.,.,CASSFRQGRTDTQYF,TGTGCCAGCAGTTTTAGGCAGGGACGCACAGATACGCAGTATTTT
TRBJ1-5,TRBV15,.,.,CATSRGDSYQPQHF,TGTGCCACCAGCAGAGGGGATTCTTATCAGCCCCAGCATTTT
TRBJ1-4,TRBV27,.,.,CASSLSGAMKLFF,TGTGCCAGCAGTTTATCCGGGGCCATGAAACTGTTTTTT
TRBJ2-1,TRBV28,.,TRBD1,CASSLFGTGLFEQFF,TGTGCCAGCAGTTTATTTGGGACAGGTCTTTTTGAGCAGTTCTTC
TRBJ1-1,TRBV14,.,.,CASSRRQLNTEAFF,TGTGCCAGCAGCCGCCGACAGTTGAACACTGAAGCTTTCTTT
TRBJ2-7,TRBV4-3,few,.,CASSQSRQTGYEQYF,TGCGCCAGCAGCCAATCACGACAGACAGGCTACGAGCAGTACTTC
TRBJ2-7,TRBV30,few,.,CAWRTGAGNYEQYF,TGTGCCTGGAGGACGGGCGCGGGAAACTACGAGCAGTACTTC